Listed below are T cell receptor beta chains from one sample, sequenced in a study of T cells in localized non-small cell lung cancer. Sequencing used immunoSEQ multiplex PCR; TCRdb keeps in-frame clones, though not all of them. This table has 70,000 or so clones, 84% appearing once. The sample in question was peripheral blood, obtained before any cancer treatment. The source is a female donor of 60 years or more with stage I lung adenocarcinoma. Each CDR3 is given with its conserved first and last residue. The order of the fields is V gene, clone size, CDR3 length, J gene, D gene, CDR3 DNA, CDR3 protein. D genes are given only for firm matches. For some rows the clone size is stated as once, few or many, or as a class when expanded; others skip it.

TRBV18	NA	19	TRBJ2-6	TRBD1	TGTGCCAGCTCACGGACGGGACAGCCTGGTGGCTCTGGGGCCAACGTCCTGACTTTC	CASSRTGQPGGSGANVLTF
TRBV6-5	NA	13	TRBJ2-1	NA	TGTGCCAGCAGTTACCGGTCGTACAATGAGCAGTTCTTC	CASSYRSYNEQFF
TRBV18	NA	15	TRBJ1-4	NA	TGTGCCAGCTCACCCCTTTCTGCAACTAATGAAAAACTGTTTTTT	CASSPLSATNEKLFF
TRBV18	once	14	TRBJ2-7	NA	TGTGCCAGCTCACCGACGGACAGATCCTACGAGCAGTACTTC	CASSPTDRSYEQYF
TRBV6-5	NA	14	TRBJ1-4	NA	TGTGCCAGCAAAGCGGCGGGTGGAAGGGAAAAACTGTTTTTT	CASKAAGGREKLFF
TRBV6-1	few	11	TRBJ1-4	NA	TGTGCCAGCAGTCCACTTGAAAAACTGTTTTTT	CASSPLEKLFF
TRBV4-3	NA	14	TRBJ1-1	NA	TGCGCCAGCAGCCCGCTACAGGAGAACACTGAAGCTTTCTTT	CASSPLQENTEAFF
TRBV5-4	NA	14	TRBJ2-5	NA	TGTGCCAGCAGCCGCGGCGGGGACCAAGAGACCCAGTACTTC	CASSRGGDQETQYF
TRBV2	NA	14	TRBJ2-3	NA	TGTGCCAGCAGTGAGGGGGATAGCACAGATACGCAGTATTTT	CASSEGDSTDTQYF
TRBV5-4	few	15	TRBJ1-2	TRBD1	TGTGCCAGCAGCCTTCGACAGGGTGAATCGTTTGGCTACACCTTC	CASSLRQGESFGYTF
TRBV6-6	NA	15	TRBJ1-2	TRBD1	TGTGCCAGCAAGGGCGAGGACAGGGGACCAAATGGCTACACCTTC	CASKGEDRGPNGYTF
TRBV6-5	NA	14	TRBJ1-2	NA	TGTGCCAGCAGAAAGCTTGGGGAGTTCTATGGCTACACCTTC	CASRKLGEFYGYTF
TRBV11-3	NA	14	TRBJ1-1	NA	TGTGCCAGCAGCTTAGATCTCAGTAACACTGAAGCTTTCTTT	CASSLDLSNTEAFF
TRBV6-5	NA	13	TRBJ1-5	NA	TGTGCCACCAGACAGGTTGGGGGTCAGCCCCAGCATTTT	CATRQVGGQPQHF
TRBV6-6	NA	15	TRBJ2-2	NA	TGTGCCAGCAGTTACGAGGGTCCGGACACCGGGGAGCTGTTTTTT	CASSYEGPDTGELFF
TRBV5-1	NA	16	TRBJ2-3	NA	TGCGCCAGCAGCCCGGGACAAGGAGGGATCACAGATACGCAGTATTTT	CASSPGQGGITDTQYF
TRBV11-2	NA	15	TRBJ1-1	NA	TGTGCCAGCACCAGATCTTGGCGGGGGAGCACTGAAGCTTTCTTT	CASTRSWRGSTEAFF
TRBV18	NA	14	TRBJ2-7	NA	TGTGCCAGCTCACCAAGGACAGCTTCCTACGAGCAGTACTTC	CASSPRTASYEQYF
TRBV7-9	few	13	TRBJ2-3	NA	TGTGCCAGCAACACAGTCAGCACAGATACGCAGTATTTT	CASNTVSTDTQYF
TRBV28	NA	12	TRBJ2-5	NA	TGTGCCAGCAGATCCGCCTCGGAGACCCAGTACTTC	CASRSASETQYF
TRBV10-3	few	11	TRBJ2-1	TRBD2	TGTGCCATCAGTGATCAGCGGGAGAGGTTCTTC	CAISDQRERFF